Presented here are 13 T cell receptor beta chains from one specimen sequenced in a study of shared clonotypes between healthy human individuals (dated by TCRdb to the early 2020s). Libraries came from the immunoSEQ multiplex PCR assay. TCRdb limited this immuneACCESS table to in-frame rearrangements with V and J called. A share of clones is missing; checked studies link under half to unresolved V genes, and the rest is unexplained. Recorded for this sample are approximately 2,300,000 clones; less than 95% of them occurred a single time. 0.37% of the sample rests with the top ten. Material for sequencing was naive CD4+ T cells from PBMCs. The sample's cell subset or site label, in plain terms: CD45RA+ positively selected. These receptors came from a man between 18 and 29 years old in good health. Some clones in this sample may be carry-over from other donors' samples.

This CDR3 reads CASSPRGTGENTEAFF. The CDR3 nucleotides read TGTGCCAGTAGTCCACGGGGTACAGGGGAGAACACTGAAGCTTTCTTT. The rearrangement links TRBV19 to TRBJ1-1; 7 bases agree with TRBD1. V dropped 5 bases and J dropped 1; count of bases not matched to a gene: 10. Germline V lookup: CDR1 LNHDA, CDR2 SQIVND (reference sequence). The CDR3 loop spans 16 amino acids.

The chain joins TRBV7-9 to TRBJ2-1; 7 nucleotides line up with TRBD1. Germline loops: CDR1 SEHNR, CDR2 FQNEAQ (reference sequence). The CDR3 contains 16 residues. Trimming at V came to 5 bases and at J to 1 base, leaving 8 bases not matched to a gene. This CDR3 reads CASSQGDSFSYNEQFF. The CDR3 DNA follows: TGTGCCAGCAGCCAGGGGGACAGTTTTTCCTACAATGAGCAGTTCTTC.

The table lists this clone with a few counts. The same CDR3 is also encoded by other DNA sequences in this sample. V and J are TRBV9 and TRBJ1-1; D not certain. The V end lost 0 bases, the J end lost 1 base, and 4 bases lay between the germline ends. The V gene's germline CDR1 is SGDLS and CDR2 YYNGEE. The CDR3 spans 13 residues. The CDR3 nucleotides read TGTGCCAGCAGCGTAGGGCCGAACACTGAAGCTTTCTTT. It translates to CASSVGPNTEAFF.

This clone is a singleton in its sample. The chain is built from TRBV27 and TRBJ1-5; 10 bases are shared with TRBD1. CDR1 is MNHEY, CDR2 SMNVEV, per germline (reference sequence). V shed 7 bases, J shed 6 bases, and the junction held 9 bases outside the gene matches. CDR3 length: 15 amino acids. CDR3 in amino acids: CASKTDRGNGQPQHF. As DNA, the CDR3 is TGTGCCAGCAAGACGGACAGGGGGAATGGTCAGCCCCAGCATTTT.

This clone appeared a single time. This rearrangement joins TRBV29-1 to TRBJ2-3; 12 nucleotides align to TRBD2. With V trimmed by 1 base and J by 4 bases, 6 bases remained unmatched. Germline CDR1 is SQVTM and CDR2 is ANQGSEA. The CDR3 length is 16 residues. The CDR3: CSVEGASGRAPDTQYF. The CDR3 DNA reads TGCAGCGTTGAAGGGGCTAGCGGGAGGGCCCCAGATACGCAGTATTTT.

The V gene is TRBV28, the J gene TRBJ2-5; TRBD2 matches 10 bases. The end of the DNA is better explained by TRBJ2-7, so the J call may be wrong. From germline, CDR1 is MDHEN and CDR2 SYDVKM. This CDR3 contains 15 residues. In nucleotides, the CDR3 is TGTGCCAGCAGTTTGGGTAGCGGGAGGCCCTACGAGCAGTACTTC. This encodes CASSLGSGRPYEQYF.

The chain couples TRBV11-2 to TRBJ1-3; a weak D match, TRBD1 (6 bases). There are 15 residues in the CDR3. Germline CDR1 reads SGHAT; CDR2 reads FQNNGV. The V end was cut by 1 base, the J end by 4 bases, with 11 bases between. CDR3 in amino acids: CASSLVGTLGNTIYF. CDR3 nucleotides: TGTGCCAGCAGCTTAGTTGGGACACTCGGAAACACCATATATTTT.

The rearrangement uses TRBV7-6 and TRBJ2-1; 11 bases line up with TRBD2. This CDR3 is 16 amino acids long. The trim removed 4 bases at V and 7 bases at J, leaving 9 bases unmatched. Looked up from germline, CDR1 is SGHVS and CDR2 is FNYEAQ. CDR3: CASSSLTSGIINEQFF. The CDR3 DNA reads TGTGCCAGCAGCTCCTTGACTAGCGGGATTATTAATGAGCAGTTCTTC.

The rearrangement joins TRBV7-2 to TRBJ2-5; perhaps TRBD2 as D (6 bases). CDR1 and CDR2 (germline): SGHTA, FQGNSA. V was clipped by 1 base and J by 11 bases, with 11 bases between them. This CDR3 spans 12 amino acids. The CDR3 region has the DNA TGTGCCAGCAGCTTAGGATCGGGGGTGCAGTACTTC. Protein product: CASSLGSGVQYF.

The rearrangement links TRBV5-8 to TRBJ1-5; D uncertain. In germline, CDR1 is SGHTS, CDR2 YDEGEE. CDR3 length: 12 amino acids. Trimming shortened V by 0 bases and J by 9 bases, and 7 bases separated the two germline ends. CDR3 coding DNA: TGTGCCAGCAGCTTGGAAGGACGGCCCCAGCATTTT. Amino acids: CASSLEGRPQHF.

This rearrangement joins TRBV4-3 to TRBJ1-3; D is ambiguous. CDR3 length: 16 residues. Per the germline V gene, CDR1 is LGHNA and CDR2 is YSLEER. The germline V and J ends were trimmed by 2 bases and 2 bases, with 13 bases remaining between them. CDR3 in DNA: TGCGCCAGCAGCCAACATTCACAAGAGGCTGGAAACACCATATATTTT. It specifies CASSQHSQEAGNTIYF.

The V and J genes are TRBV7-2 and TRBJ1-2, with TRBD1 identical over 7 bases. The germline V gene has CDR1 SGHTA and CDR2 FQGNSA. V was pared by 0 bases and J by 6 bases, with 7 bases of the junction left unmatched. The CDR3 extends over 15 amino acids. The CDR3 region is CASSLALVRGDGYTF. The CDR3 DNA reads TGTGCCAGCAGCTTAGCGTTGGTCAGGGGGGATGGCTACACCTTC.

As concerns this clone: This sample also contains other DNA sequences that code for the same CDR3. The chain joins TRBV7-8 to TRBJ2-5, with D unresolved. This CDR3 contains 13 residues. The V gene's germline CDR1 is SGHVS and CDR2 FQNEAQ. V lost 1 base and J 5 bases, leaving 8 bases between the germline ends. The CDR3 coding sequence is TGTGCCAGCAGCTTAGGTGGTCTCGAGACCCAGTACTTC. Its protein is CASSLGGLETQYF.